A single sample gave rise to the 9 T cell receptor beta chains below, sequenced in a study of T cell changes during pregnancy in multiple sclerosis. Sequenced by immunoSEQ multiplex PCR; TCRdb stores in-frame clones only, minus some. Of around 39,000 clones listed, over 75% were seen once; the top ten hold under 4.5%. The sequenced sample was CD8+ T cells from peripheral blood mononuclear cells, obtained in the first trimester of pregnancy. The receptors were sampled from a female donor with multiple sclerosis, enrolled in a pregnancy study.

J is TRBJ2-1 and V is TRBV13; tentatively, D is TRBD1 (6 bases). V lost 5 bases and J 3 bases, leaving 11 bases between the germline ends. This CDR3 has 14 amino acids. CDR1 is PRHDT, CDR2 FYEKMQ, per germline (reference sequence). CDR3: CASSDTGNYNEQFF. CDR3 nucleotides: TGTGCCAGCAGCGATACAGGGAACTACAATGAGCAGTTCTTC.

V is TRBV9 and J is TRBJ2-3; 14 bases align to TRBD2. V was pared by 4 bases and J by 7 bases, with 11 bases of the junction left unmatched. From germline, CDR1 is SGDLS and CDR2 YYNGEE. This CDR3 region has 17 residues. DNA for the CDR3: TGTGCCAGCAGCCTCAGGGTGACTAGCGGGGGGGAGAATACGCAGTATTTT. Amino acid sequence: CASSLRVTSGGENTQYF.

V is TRBV19 and J is TRBJ1-5, with TRBD1 as a possible D gene (6 bases). Deletions cut 0 bases from V and 0 bases from J, with 18 bases between. Germline V gives CDR1 LNHDA, CDR2 SQIVND (reference sequence). This CDR3 spans 19 amino acids. The CDR3 sequence: CASSIEGAYGEYSNQPQHF. In DNA form, the CDR3 reads TGTGCCAGTAGTATAGAGGGGGCGTATGGGGAATATAGCAATCAGCCCCAGCATTTT.

This chain links TRBV7-2 with TRBJ2-2, with D possibly being TRBD2 (6 bases). Trimming pared 5 bases from V and 3 bases from J, leaving 13 bases between. The length of the CDR3 is 15 residues. The germline V gene has CDR1 SGHTA and CDR2 FQGNSA. This CDR3 reads CASSGRWPDTGELFF. The CDR3 nucleotides are TGTGCCAGCAGCGGGAGGTGGCCGGACACCGGGGAGCTGTTTTTT.

V is TRBV29-1 and J is TRBJ2-3, with 13 bases identical to TRBD2. Losses at the gene ends were 6 bases for V and 3 bases for J; bases not matched to a gene: 6. The CDR3 runs 15 residues. Looked up from germline, CDR1 is SQVTM and CDR2 is ANQGSEA. This CDR3 reads CSVGRTSGGTDTQYF. CDR3 nucleotide sequence: TGCAGCGTCGGAAGGACTAGCGGGGGAACAGATACGCAGTATTTT.

The chain joins TRBV7-2 to TRBJ2-3, with 7 bases aligning to TRBD2. CDR3 length equals 14 residues. Germline CDR1 reads SGHTA; CDR2 reads FQGNSA. The V and J ends lost 2 bases and 3 bases, in that order; junction bases with no gene match: 2. The CDR3 here is CASSLPRGTDTQYF. CDR3 in DNA: TGTGCCAGCAGCTTACCGCGGGGGACAGATACGCAGTATTTT.

The rearrangement joins TRBV7-6 to TRBJ2-7; 8 positions match TRBD2. Looked up from germline, CDR1 is SGHVS and CDR2 is FNYEAQ. The length of the CDR3 is 14 residues. Unmatched junction bases numbered 6, after V lost 4 bases and J lost 4 bases. The CDR3 DNA sequence: TGTGCCAGCAGCTCACGGGGGGGCCGGTACGAGCAGTACTTC. Translation gives CASSSRGGRYEQYF.

This rearrangement joins TRBV9 to TRBJ2-6, with no clear D. CDR3 length: 12 residues. Trimming took off 0 bases at V and 17 bases at J, with 12 bases between the two ends. Germline V gene lookup returns CDR1 SGDLS and CDR2 YYNGEE. This chain's CDR3 is CASSVDSRPVTF. CDR3 DNA: TGTGCCAGCAGCGTAGATTCCAGGCCTGTGACTTTC.

This clone was found once. The gene calls are TRBV10-1 and TRBJ1-2; a weak D match, TRBD1 (5 bases). V lost 3 bases, J lost 0 bases, and 11 bases lay in between. This CDR3 contains 15 residues. From germline, CDR1 is WNHNN and CDR2 SYGVQD (reference sequence). The CDR3 nucleotides read TGCGCCAGCAGTGACGACCAGGGATCTAACTATGGCTACACCTTC. Translation: CASSDDQGSNYGYTF.